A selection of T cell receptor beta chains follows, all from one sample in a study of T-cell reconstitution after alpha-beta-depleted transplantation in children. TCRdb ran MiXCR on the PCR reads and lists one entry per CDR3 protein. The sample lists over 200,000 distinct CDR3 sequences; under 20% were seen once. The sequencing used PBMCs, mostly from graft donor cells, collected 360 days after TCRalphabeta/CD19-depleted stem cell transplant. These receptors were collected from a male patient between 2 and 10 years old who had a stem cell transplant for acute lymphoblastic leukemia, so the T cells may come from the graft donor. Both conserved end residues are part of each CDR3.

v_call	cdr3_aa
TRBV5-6	CASSFRTGAYNEQFF
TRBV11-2	CASSLTPSKETQYF
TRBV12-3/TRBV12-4	CASRTTGAGYTF
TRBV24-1	CATSDAQGGETDTQYF
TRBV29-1	CSVAAGQDYGYTF
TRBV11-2	CASSLVGIRADTQYF
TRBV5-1	CASSLLRTDTQYF
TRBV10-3	CAISARLAGRLYNEQFF
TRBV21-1	CASSKGSGPLYEQYF
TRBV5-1	CASSPTSAHADTQYF
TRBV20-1	CSASLGQSNQPQHF
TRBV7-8	CASSLATYISYEQYF
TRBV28	CASSRDRANQPQHF
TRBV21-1	CASSSPDYF
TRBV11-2	CASSSPSGGQYF
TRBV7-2	CASSIAGLAGAEQFF